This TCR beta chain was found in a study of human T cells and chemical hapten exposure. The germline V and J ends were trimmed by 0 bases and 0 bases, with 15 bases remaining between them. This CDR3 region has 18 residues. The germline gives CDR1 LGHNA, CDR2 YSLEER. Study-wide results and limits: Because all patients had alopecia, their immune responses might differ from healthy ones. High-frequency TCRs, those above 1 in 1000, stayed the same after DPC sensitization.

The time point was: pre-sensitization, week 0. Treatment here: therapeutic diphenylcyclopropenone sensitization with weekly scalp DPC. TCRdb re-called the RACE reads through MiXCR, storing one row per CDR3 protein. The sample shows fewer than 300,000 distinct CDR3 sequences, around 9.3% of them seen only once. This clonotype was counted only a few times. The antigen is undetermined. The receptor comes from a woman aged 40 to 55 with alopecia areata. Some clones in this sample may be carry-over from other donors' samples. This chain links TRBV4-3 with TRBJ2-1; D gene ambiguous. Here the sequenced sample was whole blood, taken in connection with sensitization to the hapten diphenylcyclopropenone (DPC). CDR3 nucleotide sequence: TGCGCCAGCAGCCAAGATTATGGCTTCCTGAGCTCCTACAATGAGCAGTTCTTC. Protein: CASSQDYGFLSSYNEQFF.